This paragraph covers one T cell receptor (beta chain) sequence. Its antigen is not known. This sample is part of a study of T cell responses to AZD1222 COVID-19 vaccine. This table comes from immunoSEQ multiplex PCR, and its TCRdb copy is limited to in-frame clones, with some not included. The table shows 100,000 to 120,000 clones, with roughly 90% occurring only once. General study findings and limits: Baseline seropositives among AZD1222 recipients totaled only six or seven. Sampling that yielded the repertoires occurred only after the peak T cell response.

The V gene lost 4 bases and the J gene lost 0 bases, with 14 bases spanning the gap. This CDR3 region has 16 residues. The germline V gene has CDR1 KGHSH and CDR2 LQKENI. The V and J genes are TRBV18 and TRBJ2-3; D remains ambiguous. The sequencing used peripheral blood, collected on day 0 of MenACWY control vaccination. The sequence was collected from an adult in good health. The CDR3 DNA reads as TGTGCCAGCTCACTCAGCGTTCAGGCAAGCACAGATACGCAGTATTTT. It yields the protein CASSLSVQASTDTQYF.